The clone carrying this T cell receptor (beta chain) was observed a single time. CDR1 and CDR2 from the germline V gene are SGHVS and FQNEAQ. The CDR3 is 17 amino acids. Trimming took off 2 bases at V and 0 bases at J, with 13 bases between the two ends. Only in-frame clones appear in the TCRdb table, and some are missing; sequencing was by immunoSEQ multiplex PCR. The sample carries 1,500,000 or so clones, roughly 96% recorded once. CD4+ cells yielded CD45RA+ naive and CD45RA-negative memory subsets. These data belong to a study of shared clonotypes between healthy human individuals. This TCR was recovered from a man between 25 and 39 years old in good health. What was sequenced was naive CD4+ T cells sorted from blood. Subset indicated: CD45RA+ positively selected. The chain uses TRBV7-8 and TRBJ2-2; D not certain. CDR3 DNA: TGTGCCAGCAGCTTAACTTCAGACACCACGAACACCGGGGAGCTGTTTTTT. Protein: CASSLTSDTTNTGELFF.